Listed below are T cell receptor beta chains from one sample, sequenced in a study of sequential checkpoint blockade in melanoma. TCRdb's table, derived via immunoSEQ multiplex PCR, lists solely in-frame clones and lacks some. The top ten clones hold about an eighth of a sample with 17,000 or so clones, roughly 70% of them seen once. The sequences come from CD8+ T cells sorted from blood (inferred from file names), collected from a patient given nivolumab and ipilimumab in sequence. The receptors were sampled from a human donor with melanoma. The CDR3 runs from the conserved cysteine through the conserved F or W. D genes are given only for firm matches. Size tells how often a clone was seen (once, few, many) or the class of an expanded clone, and some rows leave it out.

D: NA
V: TRBV7-9
size: few
J: TRBJ1-3
DNA: TGTGCCAGCAGCTTAGTAGCCAGGGCTAGCTCTGGAAACACCATATATTTT
CDR3: CASSLVARASSGNTIYF

D: NA
V: TRBV11-3
size: medium-sized
J: TRBJ1-4
DNA: TGTGCCAGCAGCTTGAAAGCGGGTTTCGCCGAAAAACTGTTTTTT
CDR3: CASSLKAGFAEKLFF

D: TRBD1
V: TRBV4-1
size: few
J: TRBJ2-7
DNA: TGCGCCAGCAGCTTCCGGGACAGGAAAGACTACGAGCAGTACTTC
CDR3: CASSFRDRKDYEQYF

D: NA
V: TRBV9
size: NA
J: TRBJ2-1
DNA: TGTGCCAGCAGCGACCTAGGAGTCTACAATGAGCAGTTCTTC
CDR3: CASSDLGVYNEQFF

D: TRBD2
V: TRBV6-4
size: NA
J: TRBJ2-2
DNA: TGTGCCAGCAGTGAGTCGGGAGGGAACACCGGGGAGCTGTTTTTT
CDR3: CASSESGGNTGELFF

D: NA
V: TRBV30
size: NA
J: TRBJ1-1
DNA: TGTTGTGTCCGAAGACGGAGGGAAGCTTTCTTT
CDR3: CCVRRRREAFF

D: TRBD1
V: TRBV18
size: NA
J: TRBJ1-1
DNA: TGTGCCAGCTCCCAGACAGGGCTCGAAGCTTTCTTT
CDR3: CASSQTGLEAFF

D: TRBD2
V: TRBV7-9
size: NA
J: TRBJ2-2
DNA: TGTGCCAGCAGCATCGGGACTAGAGGCACCGGGGAGCTGTTTTTT
CDR3: CASSIGTRGTGELFF

D: NA
V: TRBV5-1
size: NA
J: TRBJ2-5
DNA: TGCGCCAGCGCGCGGGGCGGAGAGACCCAGTACTTC
CDR3: CASARGGETQYF

D: NA
V: TRBV15
size: NA
J: TRBJ1-4
DNA: TGTGCCACCAGCAGGGTCATGATAGCAACTAATGAAAAACTGTTTTTT
CDR3: CATSRVMIATNEKLFF

D: TRBD1
V: TRBV4-1
size: NA
J: TRBJ1-2
DNA: TGCGCCAGCAGCCAACGGGTGAAAGGACAGGGAACCGTTAACTATGGCTACACCTTC
CDR3: CASSQRVKGQGTVNYGYTF

D: TRBD2
V: TRBV4-1
size: NA
J: TRBJ2-1
DNA: TGCGCCAGCAGCCAAGATGAGCTAGCGGGCTCCTACAATGAGCAGTTCTTC
CDR3: CASSQDELAGSYNEQFF

D: TRBD1
V: TRBV6-5
size: few
J: TRBJ2-7
DNA: TGTGCCAGCAGCTCCCCGGGACAGTTCAACGAGCAGTACTTC
CDR3: CASSSPGQFNEQYF

D: NA
V: TRBV5-1
size: once
J: TRBJ2-6
DNA: TGCGCCAGCAGCTTGGGGATATTTAGACAGGCCCCCTCTGGGGCCAACGTCCTGACTTTC
CDR3: CASSLGIFRQAPSGANVLTF

D: TRBD2
V: TRBV14
size: NA
J: TRBJ2-7
DNA: TGTGCCAGCAGCCAAGATCCGGAACTAGCGGGAGAAAAATATTTATACGAGCAGTACTTC
CDR3: CASSQDPELAGEKYLYEQYF

D: TRBD2
V: TRBV19
size: NA
J: TRBJ2-7
DNA: TGTGCCAGTAGTATGTCGGGGGGCTACGAGCAGTACTTC
CDR3: CASSMSGGYEQYF

D: NA
V: TRBV5-1
size: few
J: TRBJ2-7
DNA: TGCGCCAGCAGGTCAGACTCCTACGAGCAGTACTTC
CDR3: CASRSDSYEQYF

D: NA
V: TRBV9
size: NA
J: TRBJ1-1
DNA: TGTGCCAGCAGCGTTCAGGGGTCGAACACTGAAGCTTTCTTT
CDR3: CASSVQGSNTEAFF

D: NA
V: TRBV19
size: NA
J: TRBJ2-5
DNA: TGTGCCAGTAGTAACAAGGGAGGTCGAGTCCAAGAGACCCAGTACTTC
CDR3: CASSNKGGRVQETQYF

D: NA
V: TRBV19
size: NA
J: TRBJ1-2
DNA: TGTGCCAGTAGCTCCGGCAGCGCTCCCTATGGCTACACCTTC
CDR3: CASSSGSAPYGYTF

D: NA
V: TRBV5-3
size: NA
J: TRBJ2-5
DNA: TGTGCCAGAAGCCTTCCCCGACAGCAACCAGTTGAGACCCAGTACTTC
CDR3: CARSLPRQQPVETQYF

D: NA
V: TRBV9
size: few
J: TRBJ2-7
DNA: TGTGCCAGCAGCGGCCACAGGGAAACCTACGAGCAGTACTTC
CDR3: CASSGHRETYEQYF

D: NA
V: TRBV7-9
size: NA
J: TRBJ2-2
DNA: TGTGCCAGCAGCCGTCCCCGACTAGGGGCCGGGGAGCTGTTTTTT
CDR3: CASSRPRLGAGELFF